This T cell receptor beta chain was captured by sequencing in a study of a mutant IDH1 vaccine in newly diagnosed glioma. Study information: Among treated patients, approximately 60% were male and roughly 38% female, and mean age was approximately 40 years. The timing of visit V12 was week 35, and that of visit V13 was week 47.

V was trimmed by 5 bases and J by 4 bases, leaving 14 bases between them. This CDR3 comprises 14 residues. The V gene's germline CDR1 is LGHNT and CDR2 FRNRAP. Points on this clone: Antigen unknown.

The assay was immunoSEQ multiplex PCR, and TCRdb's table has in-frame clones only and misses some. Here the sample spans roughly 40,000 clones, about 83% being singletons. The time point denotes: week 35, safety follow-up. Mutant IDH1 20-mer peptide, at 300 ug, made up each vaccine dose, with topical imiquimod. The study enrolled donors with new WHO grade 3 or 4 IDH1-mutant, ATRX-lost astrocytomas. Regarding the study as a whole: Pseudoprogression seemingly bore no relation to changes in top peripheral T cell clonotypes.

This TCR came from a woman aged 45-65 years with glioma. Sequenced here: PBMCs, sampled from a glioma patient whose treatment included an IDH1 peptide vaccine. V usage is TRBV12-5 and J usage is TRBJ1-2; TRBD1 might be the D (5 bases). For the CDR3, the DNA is TGTGCTAGTGGTCTTAAGACAGCGCTCTATGGCTACACCTTC. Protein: CASGLKTALYGYTF.